This T cell receptor beta chain was profiled in a study of healthy donors' naive CD4 and CD8 T cells. CDR3 length: 14 residues. After removal of 5 bases from V and 4 bases from J, the junction contained 7 bases not matched to a gene. CDR1 and CDR2 (germline): MNHEY, SVGAGI. Each TCR library used 400 to 600 ng of total RNA and a linear amplification protocol. TCRdb ran MiXCR on the reads and lists one entry per CDR3 protein. Of around 200,000 distinct CDR3 sequences in the sample, around 80% are singletons; the top ten hold about 2.1%. The clonotype comes from a pool of human donors in good health; the sample pools cells from several healthy donors. Sequenced input: naive CD4+ and CD8+ T cells sorted from blood, pooled from several donors. The chain recombines TRBV6-5 with TRBJ1-2; 7 bases match TRBD1. The CDR3 DNA follows: TGTGCCAGCAGTCCCTTACAGGGGTTCTATGGCTACACCTTC. Translation gives CASSPLQGFYGYTF.